The clone carrying this T cell receptor (beta chain) has just a few counts. Its specificity is unknown. This entry is derived from a study of molecular identifiers for immune sequencing clone quantification. TCRdb reprocessed the PCR reads via MiXCR and lists one record per CDR3 protein. Of about 320,000 distinct CDR3 sequences listed, over 20% are singletons. The study, taken as a whole, reports: Jurkat TCR RNA that was spiked in from one cell was reportedly detectable among under 1.2 million naive cells. Sharing of a barcode by identical TCR molecules could cause highly expanded clone sizes to be underestimated.

Sequencing was performed on naive CD8+ T cells from blood, with Jurkat cell RNA spiked in. Subset noted: FACS-sorted CD8+CD4-CCR7+CD45RA+ naive T cells. The TCR sequence derives from a human donor in good health. Some libraries in this study had Jurkat cell RNA spiked in.

The CDR3 sequence is CASSQGTGGWPNTEAFF. The CDR3 DNA sequence: TGCGCCAGCAGCCAAGGGACAGGCGGCTGGCCGAACACTGAAGCTTTCTTT. The chain links TRBV4-3 to TRBJ1-1, with TRBD1 identical over 7 bases. This CDR3 has 17 amino acids. Germline assignment: CDR1 LGHNA and CDR2 YSLEER. V lost 1 base and J lost 1; bases outside the gene matches: 9.